This T cell receptor (beta chain) was sequenced in a study of blood T cell repertoires in COVID-19. The study drew participants aged 18 to 89 years from around 24 US areas. Clones were read by immunoSEQ multiplex PCR, and TCRdb kept only the in-frame ones, dropping some. The data show approximately 360,000 clones, 80% to 90% seen once. This receptor was obtained from a man aged 35-49 years in a cohort exposed to, infected with or recovered from COVID-19 (not recorded which). The sequenced material came from PBMCs or T cells enriched from blood (not recorded which).

This CDR3 is CAWVGGGADTQYF. CDR3 in DNA: TGTGCCTGGGTGGGAGGAGGGGCAGATACGCAGTATTTT. V usage is TRBV30 and J usage is TRBJ2-3; possibly TRBD2 for D (6 bases). This CDR3 spans 13 amino acids. V lost 5 bases and J 4 bases, leaving 13 bases between the germline ends. Germline V gene data show CDR1 as GTSNPN and CDR2 as SVGIG (reference sequence).